Following are 21 T cell receptor beta chains from one sample sequenced in a study of cytomegalovirus exposure and HLA in healthy donors. The table came from immunoSEQ multiplex PCR; TCRdb's copy has only in-frame clones and leaves some out. This table has about 73,000 clones, approximately 95% appearing once. The sequenced sample was PBMCs. The receptors here all came from a man in his late teens or twenties in good health and CMV-seronegative.

The chain carries TRBV10-2 and TRBJ2-3, with TRBD1 identical over 11 bases. V was pared by 5 bases and J by 3 bases, with 7 bases of the junction left unmatched. Germline assignment: CDR1 WSHSY and CDR2 SAAADI. The length of the CDR3 is 16 residues. Written as DNA, the CDR3 is TGCGCCAGCAGTAGACGGACAGGGGGCAAGACAGATACGCAGTATTTT. Its translation is CASSRRTGGKTDTQYF.

This chain connects TRBV2 to TRBJ2-1; 9 bases map to TRBD1. Trimming at V came to 2 bases and at J to 0 bases, leaving 2 bases not matched to a gene. Per the germline V gene, CDR1 is SNHLY and CDR2 is FYNNEI. This CDR3 is 16 amino acids long. CDR3 amino acids: CASSEKTGGSYNEQFF. The CDR3 DNA reads TGTGCCAGCAGTGAAAAGACAGGGGGCTCCTACAATGAGCAGTTCTTC.

The chain carries TRBV10-1 and TRBJ2-7; TRBD2 might be the D (6 bases). Trimming pared 5 bases from V and 3 bases from J, leaving 14 bases between. The CDR3 runs 14 residues. CDR1 is WNHNN, CDR2 SYGVQD, per germline (reference sequence). The CDR3 loop is CASSRDLANYEQYF. The CDR3 bases are TGCGCCAGCAGTCGGGATCTAGCGAACTACGAGCAGTACTTC.

V is TRBV10-3 and J is TRBJ2-7; D perhaps matches TRBD2 (6 bases). Deletions cut 6 bases from V and 7 bases from J, with 19 bases between. This CDR3 has 14 residues. Germline V CDR1 and CDR2: ENHRY, SYGVKD. CDR3 protein: CAIRAGVGGWEQYF. The CDR3 DNA reads TGTGCCATCAGGGCAGGAGTGGGGGGTTGGGAGCAGTACTTC.

The V gene is TRBV12-1, the J gene TRBJ1-1; TRBD1 reflects the table's D call only, with no check against the DNA. TRBV12-1 is shown as a pseudogene. The CDR3 runs 17 residues. The DNA for the CDR3 is TGTGCCAGCAGCCCACCCACCCGTACAGGGTTGAACACTGAAGCTTTCTTT. Protein: CASSPPTRTGLNTEAFF.

The chain joins TRBV7-9 to TRBJ1-4; maybe TRBD1 (6 bases). The CDR3 contains 12 residues. Germline CDR1 SEHNR, CDR2 FQNEAQ (reference sequence). Trimming left V 2 bases short and J 12 bases short, with 10 bases between. As DNA, the CDR3 is TGTGCCAGCAGCTTACAAGGGGGGGAACTGTTTTTT. It is translated as CASSLQGGELFF.

The rearrangement uses TRBV9 and TRBJ2-1; perhaps TRBD1 as D (6 bases). The germline V gene has CDR1 SGDLS and CDR2 YYNGEE. V was trimmed by 3 bases and J by 7 bases, leaving 17 bases between them. The length of the CDR3 is 15 residues. CDR3 sequence: CASSAGHRVSNEQFF. CDR3 nucleotides: TGTGCCAGCAGCGCCGGCCACAGGGTCTCAAATGAGCAGTTCTTC.

J is TRBJ1-1 and V is TRBV6-5; 7 bases match TRBD1. Germline V lookup: CDR1 MNHEY, CDR2 SVGAGI. The V gene end was trimmed by 5 bases and the J gene end by 5 bases; junction bases not matched to a gene: 5. The CDR3 runs to 13 residues. The CDR3 DNA follows: TGTGCCAGCAGTGACAGGGTGGCTACTGAAGCTTTCTTT. Residues: CASSDRVATEAFF.

V usage is TRBV2 and J usage is TRBJ1-5; 7 positions agree with TRBD1. Germline assignment: CDR1 SNHLY and CDR2 FYNNEI. The V gene end was trimmed by 5 bases and the J gene end by 3 bases; junction bases not matched to a gene: 4. The CDR3 extends over 14 amino acids. The CDR3 sequence is CASSPDRLNQPQHF. CDR3 bases: TGTGCCAGCAGTCCGGACAGGCTCAATCAGCCCCAGCATTTT.

This clone was picked up a small number of times. J is TRBJ1-1 and V is TRBV6-5; D is unresolved. The CDR3 covers 12 residues. The V end lost 5 bases, the J end lost 6 bases, and 10 bases lay between the germline ends. CDR1 is MNHEY, CDR2 SVGAGI, per germline. CDR3 DNA: TGTGCCAGCAGTATGGGCAGCTCTGAAGCTTTCTTT. It codes for CASSMGSSEAFF.

This chain links TRBV11-3 with TRBJ2-7; 8 bases line up with TRBD1. This CDR3 is built from 12 residues. Germline assignment: CDR1 SGHNT and CDR2 YENEEA. V lost 4 bases to trimming and J lost 6 bases; unmatched junction nucleotides: 2. The DNA of the CDR3 is TGTGCCAGCAGCTCTACAGGGGGCGAGCAGTACTTC. Translated, it gives CASSSTGGEQYF.

The chain carries TRBV7-2 and TRBJ2-2, with D hard to call. The germline V gene has CDR1 SGHTA and CDR2 FQGNSA. The CDR3 runs 13 residues. The V gene lost 9 bases and the J gene lost 4 bases, with 12 bases spanning the gap. CDR3 loop: CASTMGPTGELFF. The DNA for the CDR3 is TGTGCCAGTACGATGGGCCCCACCGGGGAGCTGTTTTTT.

This chain uses TRBV6-5 with TRBJ2-3, with a weak D call TRBD2 (7 bases). Germline CDR1 and CDR2: MNHEY and SVGAGI. This CDR3 region has 15 residues. Between the trimmed V and J ends, which lost 5 bases and 8 bases, there was a span of 20 bases. CDR3 sequence (DNA): TGTGCCAGCAGTCAACAGGGTTTGGGAGGGGGTACGCAGTATTTT. Its translation: CASSQQGLGGGTQYF.

The chain combines TRBV7-9 with TRBJ1-5; D perhaps matches TRBD1 (5 bases). V shed 1 base and J shed 6 bases, with 13 bases lying between them. Germline V gene sequence: CDR1 SEHNR, CDR2 FQNEAQ (reference sequence). This CDR3 spans 15 amino acids. CDR3 DNA: TGTGCCAGCAGCTTAGGGACAAGTGATAGTCAGCCCCAGCATTTT. Residues: CASSLGTSDSQPQHF.

The sample holds one count of this clone. The chain recombines TRBV19 with TRBJ2-7; 10 bases agree with TRBD1. CDR3 size: 13 residues. Trimming cost V 5 bases and J 5 bases; bases outside gene matches: 3. Per the germline V gene, CDR1 is LNHDA and CDR2 is SQIVND (reference sequence). The CDR3: CASSDRGLDEQYF. The CDR3 DNA is TGTGCCAGTAGTGACAGGGGGCTAGACGAGCAGTACTTC. Combining the CDR3 with reference TRBV19 and TRBJ2-7 gives the whole variable domain DGGITQSPKYLFRKEGQNVTLSCEQNLNHDAMYWYRQDPGQGLRLIYYSQIVNDFQKGDIAEGYSVSREKKESFPLTVTSAQKNPTAFYLCASSDRGLDEQYFGPGTRLTVT.

The CDR3 DNA is TGTGCCAGCAGCTACGGAGGGATGGGGTACGAGCAGTACTTC. It yields the protein CASSYGGMGYEQYF. The chain joins TRBV7-9 to TRBJ2-7, with D perhaps TRBD2 (6 bases). This CDR3 is 14 amino acids long. Germline V gives CDR1 SEHNR, CDR2 FQNEAQ (reference sequence). Trimming took 4 bases from V and 4 from J, leaving 14 bases between them.

This clone occurred a few times. The rearrangement uses TRBV27 and TRBJ1-6; 9 bases are shared with TRBD1. The CDR3 length is 16 residues. V lost 6 bases to trimming and J lost 6 bases; unmatched junction nucleotides: 9. Germline values: CDR1 MNHEY, CDR2 SMNVEV (reference sequence). The CDR3 coding sequence is TGTGCCAGCAGCCTAGACGGGACAGGGCCTAATTCACCCCTCCACTTT. This sequence encodes CASSLDGTGPNSPLHF.

The chain couples TRBV27 to TRBJ2-1, with TRBD2 as a possible D gene (7 bases). V shed 0 bases and J shed 12 bases, with 12 bases lying between them. This CDR3 has 13 residues. CDR1 is MNHEY, CDR2 SMNVEV, per germline (reference sequence). The CDR3 DNA is TGTGCCAGCAGTTTATCGAGGGGGGGCGCGCAGTTCTTC. Its protein is CASSLSRGGAQFF.

This chain links TRBV30 with TRBJ2-1, with D possibly TRBD2 on 5 matching bases. The CDR3 loop spans 13 amino acids. Germline V lookup: CDR1 GTSNPN, CDR2 SVGIG (reference sequence). V was cut by 5 bases and J by 7 bases, with 15 bases left in between. The CDR3 spells CAWEADWGNEQFF. The CDR3 DNA reads as TGTGCCTGGGAAGCGGACTGGGGAAATGAGCAGTTCTTC.

The genes are TRBV11-1 and TRBJ1-1; D not resolved. Germline CDR1 and CDR2: SGHAT and FQDESV (reference sequence). The V end was cut by 5 bases, the J end by 4 bases, with 11 bases between. CDR3 length: 13 amino acids. CDR3 in amino acids: CASSQETFTEAFF. The DNA for the CDR3 is TGTGCCAGCAGCCAGGAAACCTTCACTGAAGCTTTCTTT.

In this sample, this clone turned up once. The chain combines TRBV2 with TRBJ2-3; D might be TRBD1 (6 bases). The CDR3 sequence is 17 residues long. The germline V and J ends were trimmed by 6 bases and 5 bases, with 24 bases remaining between them. The germline V gene encodes CDR1 SNHLY and CDR2 FYNNEI. The DNA of the CDR3 is TGTGCCAGCAGACCCCAAAACAGGGTTTTGGTGGGAGATACGCAGTATTTT. Encoded protein: CASRPQNRVLVGDTQYF.